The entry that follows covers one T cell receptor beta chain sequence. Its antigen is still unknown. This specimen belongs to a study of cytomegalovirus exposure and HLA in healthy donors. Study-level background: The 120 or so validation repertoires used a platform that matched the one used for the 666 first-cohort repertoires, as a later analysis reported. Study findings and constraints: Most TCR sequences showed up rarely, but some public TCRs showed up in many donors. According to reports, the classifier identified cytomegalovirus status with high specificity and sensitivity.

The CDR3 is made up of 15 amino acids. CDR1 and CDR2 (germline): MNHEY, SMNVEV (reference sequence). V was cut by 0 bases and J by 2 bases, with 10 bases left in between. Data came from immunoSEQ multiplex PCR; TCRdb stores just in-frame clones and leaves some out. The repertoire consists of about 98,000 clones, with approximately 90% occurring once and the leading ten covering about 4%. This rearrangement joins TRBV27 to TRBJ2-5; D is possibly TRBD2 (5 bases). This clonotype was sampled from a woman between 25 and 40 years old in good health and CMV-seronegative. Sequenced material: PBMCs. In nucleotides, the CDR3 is TGTGCCAGCAGTTTATCGCCCCGGGGACAAGAGACCCAGTACTTC. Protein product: CASSLSPRGQETQYF.